The clone carrying this T cell receptor beta chain was detected a few times. Antigen unknown. Amplified TCR beta CDR3 regions came from RNA transcripts. A first-round RT-PCR of the TCR CDR3 used the HTBI primer set. TCRdb processed the multiplex PCR reads anew with MiXCR; each CDR3 protein has one entry. This table has about 560,000 distinct CDR3 sequences, about 15% appearing once. This entry comes from a study of T cells in Graves' hyperthyroidism and ophthalmopathy. Study-wide points: Researchers found most expanded thyroid clonotypes above 0.001 in blood as well. A median around 6.4 months before onset, the model predicted ophthalmopathy.

Stability of Graves' hyperthyroidism was defined as absent ophthalmopathy progression within 18 months. This CDR3 is built from 13 residues. The germline gives CDR1 LNHDA, CDR2 SQIVND (reference sequence). V lost 6 bases, J lost 7 bases, and 12 bases lay in between. The TCR was taken from a woman in her forties with Graves' hyperthyroidism. The V call is TRBV19, the J call TRBJ1-4; D is undetermined. The sample taken for sequencing was blood. CDR3 amino acids: CASRTEGAEKLFF. DNA of the CDR3: TGTGCCAGTAGAACGGAGGGTGCTGAAAAACTGTTTTTT. The entire variable domain, with the rest obtained from reference TRBV19 and TRBJ1-4, is as follows: DGGITQSPKYLFRKEGQNVTLSCEQNLNHDAMYWYRQDPGQGLRLIYYSQIVNDFQKGDIAEGYSVSREKKESFPLTVTSAQKNPTAFYLCASRTEGAEKLFFGSGTQLSVL.